Only one count was recorded for the clone carrying this T cell receptor beta chain. Its antigen is as yet unknown. Treatment given: 15 to 20 received Ad26.COV2.S at low or high dose, single or two shots; about 5 received placebo; per-sample allocation not given. Sampling was performed 63 days after the first vaccine or placebo injection. The data were obtained in a study of Ad26.COV2.S vaccination and SARS-CoV-2 variants. Study background: Vaccine-arm donor from the placebo-controlled COV1001 Ad26.COV2.S trial. The vaccine Ad26.COV2.S was put into the muscle once, or twice with 56 days between.

Study observations and caveats: Vaccine and placebo recipients had similar non-spike TCR breadth.

TCRdb keeps only in-frame clones here, not all; method: immunoSEQ multiplex PCR. In the table there are 300,000 to 450,000 clones, around 84% of which are singletons. The CDR3 has 15 amino acids. CDR1 is SEHNR, CDR2 FQNEAQ, per germline (reference sequence). V dropped 5 bases and J dropped 8; count of bases not matched to a gene: 7. The source of this sequence is a person aged 18-65 years who received the Ad26.COV2.S COVID-19 vaccine or a placebo. The chain carries TRBV7-9 and TRBJ1-5, with 12 bases aligning to TRBD1. The sample in question was peripheral blood, obtained in a trial of Ad26.COV2.S vaccine versus placebo. CDR3 nucleotides: TGTGCCAGCAGCCCGGGACAGGGGGCGCATGAGCCCCAGCATTTT. Protein product: CASSPGQGAHEPQHF.